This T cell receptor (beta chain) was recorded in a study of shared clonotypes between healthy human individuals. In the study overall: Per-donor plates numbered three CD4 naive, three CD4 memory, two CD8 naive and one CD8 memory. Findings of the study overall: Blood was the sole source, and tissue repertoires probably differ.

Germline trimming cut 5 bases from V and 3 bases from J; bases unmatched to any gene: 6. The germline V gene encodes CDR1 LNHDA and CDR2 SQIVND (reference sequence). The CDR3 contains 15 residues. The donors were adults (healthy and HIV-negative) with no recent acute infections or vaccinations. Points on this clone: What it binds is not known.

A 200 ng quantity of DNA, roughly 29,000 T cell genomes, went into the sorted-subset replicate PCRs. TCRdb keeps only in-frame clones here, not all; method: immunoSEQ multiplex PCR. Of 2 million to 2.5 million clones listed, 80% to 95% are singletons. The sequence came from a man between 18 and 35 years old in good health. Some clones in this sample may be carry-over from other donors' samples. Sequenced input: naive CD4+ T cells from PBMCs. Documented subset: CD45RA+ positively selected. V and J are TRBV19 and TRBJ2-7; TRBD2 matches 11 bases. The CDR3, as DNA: TGTGCCAGTAGTCTTACTAGCGGGAGAAACTACGAGCAGTACTTC. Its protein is CASSLTSGRNYEQYF.